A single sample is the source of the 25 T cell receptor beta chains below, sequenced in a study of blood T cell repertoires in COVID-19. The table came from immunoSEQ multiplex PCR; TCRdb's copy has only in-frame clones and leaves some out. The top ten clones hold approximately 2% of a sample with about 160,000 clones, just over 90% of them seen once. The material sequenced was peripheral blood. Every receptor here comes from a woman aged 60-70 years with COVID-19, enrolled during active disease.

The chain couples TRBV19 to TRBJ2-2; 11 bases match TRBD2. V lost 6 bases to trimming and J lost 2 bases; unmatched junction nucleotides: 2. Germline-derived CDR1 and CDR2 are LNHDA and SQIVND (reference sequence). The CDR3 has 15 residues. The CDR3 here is CASSLAGGNTGELFF. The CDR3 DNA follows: TGTGCCAGTAGCCTAGCGGGGGGAAACACCGGGGAGCTGTTTTTT.

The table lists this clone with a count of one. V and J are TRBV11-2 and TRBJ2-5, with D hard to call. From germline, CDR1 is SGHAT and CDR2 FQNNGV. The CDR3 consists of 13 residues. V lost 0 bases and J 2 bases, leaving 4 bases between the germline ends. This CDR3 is CASSLELQETQYF. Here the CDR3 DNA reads TGTGCCAGCAGCTTAGAGCTACAAGAGACCCAGTACTTC.

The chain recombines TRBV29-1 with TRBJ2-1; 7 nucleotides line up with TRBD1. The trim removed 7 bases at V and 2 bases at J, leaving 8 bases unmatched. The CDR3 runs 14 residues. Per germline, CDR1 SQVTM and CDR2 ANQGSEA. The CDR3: CSGRTGDTYNEQFF. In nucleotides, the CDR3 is TGCAGCGGCCGTACAGGGGATACCTACAATGAGCAGTTCTTC.

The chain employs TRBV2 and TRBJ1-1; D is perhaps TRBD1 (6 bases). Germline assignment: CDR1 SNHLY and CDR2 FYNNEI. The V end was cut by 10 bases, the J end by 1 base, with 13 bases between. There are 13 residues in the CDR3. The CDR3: CANGTGPNTEAFF. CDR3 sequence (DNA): TGTGCCAACGGCACAGGGCCGAACACTGAAGCTTTCTTT.

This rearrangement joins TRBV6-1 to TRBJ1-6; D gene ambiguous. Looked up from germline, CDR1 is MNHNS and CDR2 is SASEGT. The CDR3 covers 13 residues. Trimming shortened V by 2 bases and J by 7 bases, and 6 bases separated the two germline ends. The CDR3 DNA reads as TGTGCCAGCAGTGAACATGCGAATTCACCCCTCCACTTT. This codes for CASSEHANSPLHF.

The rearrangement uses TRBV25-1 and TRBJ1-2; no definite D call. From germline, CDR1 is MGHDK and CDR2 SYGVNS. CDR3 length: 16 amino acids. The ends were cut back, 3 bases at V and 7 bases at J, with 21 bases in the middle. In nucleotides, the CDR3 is TGTGCCAGCAGTGATTCCCCCCTGGAGGGAAGGGCTGGCTACACCTTC. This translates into CASSDSPLEGRAGYTF.

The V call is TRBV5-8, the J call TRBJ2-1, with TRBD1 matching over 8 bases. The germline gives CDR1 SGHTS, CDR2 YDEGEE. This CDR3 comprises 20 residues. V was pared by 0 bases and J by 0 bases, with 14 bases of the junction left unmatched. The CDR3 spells CASSLVFAWSGGSSYNEQFF. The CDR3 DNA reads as TGTGCCAGCAGCTTGGTATTTGCATGGTCAGGGGGCAGCTCCTACAATGAGCAGTTCTTC.

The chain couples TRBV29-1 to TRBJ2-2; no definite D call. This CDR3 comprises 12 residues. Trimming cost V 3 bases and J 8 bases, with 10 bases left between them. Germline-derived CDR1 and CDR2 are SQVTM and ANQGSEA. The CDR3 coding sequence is TGCAGCGTTGATAGCCCGACGGGGGAGCTGTTTTTT. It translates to CSVDSPTGELFF.

In nucleotides, the CDR3 is TGTGCCAGCAGCTTGAGACCCAGGAATCAGCCCCAGCATTTT. This translates into CASSLRPRNQPQHF. The chain joins TRBV5-8 to TRBJ1-5; no clear D. V lost 1 base and J 4 bases, leaving 9 bases between the germline ends. In germline, CDR1 is SGHTS, CDR2 YDEGEE. This CDR3 is 14 amino acids long.

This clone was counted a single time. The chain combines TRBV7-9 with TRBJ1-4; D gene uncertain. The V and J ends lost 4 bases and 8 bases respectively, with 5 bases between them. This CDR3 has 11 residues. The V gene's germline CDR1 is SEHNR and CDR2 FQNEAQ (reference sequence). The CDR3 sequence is CASSSQEKLFF. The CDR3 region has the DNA TGTGCCAGCAGCTCCCAGGAAAAACTGTTTTTT.

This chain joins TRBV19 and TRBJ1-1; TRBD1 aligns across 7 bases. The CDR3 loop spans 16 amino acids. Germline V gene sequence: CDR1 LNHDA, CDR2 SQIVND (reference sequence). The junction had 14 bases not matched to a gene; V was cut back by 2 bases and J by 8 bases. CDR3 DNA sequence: TGTGCCAGTAGTATAACAAACAGGGGAACCCTAAGAGAAGCTTTCTTT. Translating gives CASSITNRGTLREAFF.

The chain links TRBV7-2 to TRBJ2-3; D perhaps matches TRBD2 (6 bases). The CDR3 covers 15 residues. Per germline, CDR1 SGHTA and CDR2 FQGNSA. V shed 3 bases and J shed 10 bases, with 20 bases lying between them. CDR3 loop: CASSFNSGPEGSQYF. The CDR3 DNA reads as TGTGCCAGCAGCTTCAACAGCGGGCCCGAAGGATCGCAGTATTTT.

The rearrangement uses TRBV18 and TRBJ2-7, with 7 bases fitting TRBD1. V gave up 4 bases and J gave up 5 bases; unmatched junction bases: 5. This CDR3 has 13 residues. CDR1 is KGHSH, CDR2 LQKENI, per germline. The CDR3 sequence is CASSLETGNEQYF. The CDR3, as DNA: TGTGCCAGCTCACTCGAGACAGGGAACGAGCAGTACTTC. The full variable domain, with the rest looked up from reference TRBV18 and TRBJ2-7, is NAGVMQNPRHLVRRRGQEARLRCSPMKGHSHVYWYRQLPEEGLKFMVYLQKENIIDESGMPKERFSAEFPKEGPSILRIQQVVRGDSAAYFCASSLETGNEQYFGPGTRLTVT.

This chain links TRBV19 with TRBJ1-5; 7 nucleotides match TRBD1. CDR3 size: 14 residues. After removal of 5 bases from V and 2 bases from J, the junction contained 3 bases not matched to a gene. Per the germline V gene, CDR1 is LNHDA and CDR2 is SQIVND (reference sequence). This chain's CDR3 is CASSVTGGNQPQHF. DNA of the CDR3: TGTGCCAGTAGTGTCACAGGGGGCAATCAGCCCCAGCATTTT. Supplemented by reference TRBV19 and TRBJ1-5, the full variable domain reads DGGITQSPKYLFRKEGQNVTLSCEQNLNHDAMYWYRQDPGQGLRLIYYSQIVNDFQKGDIAEGYSVSREKKESFPLTVTSAQKNPTAFYLCASSVTGGNQPQHFGDGTRLSIL.

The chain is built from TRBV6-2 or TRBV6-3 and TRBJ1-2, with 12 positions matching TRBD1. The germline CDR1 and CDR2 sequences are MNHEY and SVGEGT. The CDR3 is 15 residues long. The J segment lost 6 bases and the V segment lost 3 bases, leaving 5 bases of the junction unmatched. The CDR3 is CASSYPGQGAHGYTF. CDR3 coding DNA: TGTGCCAGCAGTTATCCGGGACAGGGGGCTCATGGCTACACCTTC.

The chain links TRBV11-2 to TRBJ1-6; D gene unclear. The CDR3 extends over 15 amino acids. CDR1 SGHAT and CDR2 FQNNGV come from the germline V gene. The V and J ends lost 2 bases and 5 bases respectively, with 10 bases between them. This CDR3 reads CASSLNPGDNSPLHF. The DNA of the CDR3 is TGTGCCAGCAGCTTAAACCCGGGTGATAATTCACCCCTCCACTTT.

The CDR3 is CAISPPQGVEDGYTF. CDR3 coding DNA: TGTGCCATCAGTCCTCCCCAGGGGGTAGAAGATGGCTACACCTTC. The chain combines TRBV10-3 with TRBJ1-2; 7 positions agree with TRBD1. This CDR3 has 15 amino acids. The V gene's germline CDR1 is ENHRY and CDR2 SYGVKD. Trimming removed 5 bases from V and 6 bases from J; junction bases left unmatched: 12.

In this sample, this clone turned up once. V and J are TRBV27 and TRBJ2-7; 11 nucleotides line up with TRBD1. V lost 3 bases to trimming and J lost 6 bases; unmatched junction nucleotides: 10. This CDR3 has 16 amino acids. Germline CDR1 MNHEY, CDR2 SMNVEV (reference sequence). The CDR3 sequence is CASSFSIGTGGLEQYF. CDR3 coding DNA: TGTGCCAGCAGTTTCTCCATCGGGACAGGGGGTCTCGAGCAGTACTTC.

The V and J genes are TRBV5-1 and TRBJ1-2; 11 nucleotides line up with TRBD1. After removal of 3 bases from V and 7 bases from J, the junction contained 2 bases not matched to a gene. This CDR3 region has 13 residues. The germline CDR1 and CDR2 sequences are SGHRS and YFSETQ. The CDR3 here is CASSSGQGGGYTF. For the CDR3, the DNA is TGCGCCAGCAGCTCGGGACAGGGGGGTGGCTACACCTTC.

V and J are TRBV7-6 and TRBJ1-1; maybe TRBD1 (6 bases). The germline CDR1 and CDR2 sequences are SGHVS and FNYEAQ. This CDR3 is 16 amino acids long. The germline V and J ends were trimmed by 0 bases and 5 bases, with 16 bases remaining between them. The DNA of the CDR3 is TGTGCCAGCAGCTTAGCCTTGCCAGGGGCGATAACTGAAGCTTTCTTT. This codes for CASSLALPGAITEAFF.

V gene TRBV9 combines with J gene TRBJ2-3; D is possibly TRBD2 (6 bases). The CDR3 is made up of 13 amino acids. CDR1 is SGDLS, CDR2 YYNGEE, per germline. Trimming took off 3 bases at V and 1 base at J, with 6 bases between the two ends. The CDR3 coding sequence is TGTGCCAGCAGCGCGGGGGGCACAGATACGCAGTATTTT. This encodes CASSAGGTDTQYF.

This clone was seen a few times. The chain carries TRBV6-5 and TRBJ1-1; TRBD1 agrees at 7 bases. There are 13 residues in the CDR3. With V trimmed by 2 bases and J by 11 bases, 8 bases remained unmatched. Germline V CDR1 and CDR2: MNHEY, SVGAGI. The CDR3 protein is CASSYKGAGWAFF. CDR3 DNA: TGTGCCAGCAGTTACAAGGGGGCAGGGTGGGCTTTCTTT.

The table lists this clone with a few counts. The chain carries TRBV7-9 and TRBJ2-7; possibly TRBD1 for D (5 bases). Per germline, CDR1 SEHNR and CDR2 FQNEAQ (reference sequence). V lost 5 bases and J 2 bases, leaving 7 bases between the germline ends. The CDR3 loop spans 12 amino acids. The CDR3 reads CASSQGAYEQYF. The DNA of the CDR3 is TGTGCCAGCAGCCAGGGCGCCTACGAGCAGTACTTC.

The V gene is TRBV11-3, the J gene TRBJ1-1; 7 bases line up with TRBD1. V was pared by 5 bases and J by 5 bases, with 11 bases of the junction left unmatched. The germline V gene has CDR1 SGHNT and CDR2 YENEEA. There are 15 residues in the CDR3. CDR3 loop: CASSATGQGGTEAFF. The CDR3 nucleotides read TGTGCCAGCAGCGCCACGGGCCAGGGGGGTACTGAAGCTTTCTTT.

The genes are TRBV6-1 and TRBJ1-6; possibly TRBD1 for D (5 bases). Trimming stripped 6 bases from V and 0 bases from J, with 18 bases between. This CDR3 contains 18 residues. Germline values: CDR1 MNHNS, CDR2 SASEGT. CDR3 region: CASSEYGTPSSYNSPLHF. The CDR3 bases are TGTGCCAGCAGCGAATACGGGACTCCGAGCTCCTATAATTCACCCCTCCACTTT.